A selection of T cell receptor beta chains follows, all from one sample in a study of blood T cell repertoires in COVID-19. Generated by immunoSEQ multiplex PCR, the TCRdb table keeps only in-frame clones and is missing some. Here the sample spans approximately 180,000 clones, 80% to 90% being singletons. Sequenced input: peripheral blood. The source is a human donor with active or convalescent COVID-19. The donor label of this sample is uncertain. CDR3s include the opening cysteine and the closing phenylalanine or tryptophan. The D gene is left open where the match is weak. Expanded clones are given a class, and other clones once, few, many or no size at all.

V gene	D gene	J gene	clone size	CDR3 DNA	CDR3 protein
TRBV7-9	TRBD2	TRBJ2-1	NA	TGTGCCAGCAGGCGGGGGGGCTACAATGAGCAGTTCTTC	CASRRGGYNEQFF
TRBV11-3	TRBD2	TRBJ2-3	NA	TGTGCCAGCAGCCCCGGGACTAGGGGCACGAATACGCAGTATTTT	CASSPGTRGTNTQYF
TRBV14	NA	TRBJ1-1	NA	TGTGCCAGCGCCTACCGGGGGGAAGCTTTCTTT	CASAYRGEAFF
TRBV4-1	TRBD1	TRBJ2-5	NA	TGCGCCAGCAGCCACTTCGACAGGGACCAAGAGACCCAGTACTTC	CASSHFDRDQETQYF
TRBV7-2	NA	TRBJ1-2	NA	TGTGCCAGCAGCTTCCCTCTCTATGGCTACACCTTC	CASSFPLYGYTF
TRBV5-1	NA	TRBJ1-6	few	TGCGCCAGCAGTTCGGACAGCCTGGTATCACCCCTCCACTTT	CASSSDSLVSPLHF
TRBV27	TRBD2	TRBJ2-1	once	TGTGCCAGCAGTTTTCTGGGACTAGTTTTGTTCTTC	CASSFLGLVLFF
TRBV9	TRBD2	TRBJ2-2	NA	TGTGCCAGTAGTCAGGCTAGCGGGACCGGGGAGCTGTTTTTT	CASSQASGTGELFF
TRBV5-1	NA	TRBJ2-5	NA	TGCGCCAGCAGCTTCGCGACAGTCCAAGAGACCCAGTACTTC	CASSFATVQETQYF
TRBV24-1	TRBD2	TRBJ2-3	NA	TGTGCCACCAGTGATCCGGGAGGGAGCACAGATACGCAGTATTTT	CATSDPGGSTDTQYF
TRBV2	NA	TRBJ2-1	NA	TGTGCCAGCAGTGAAGTTGGAGGGTGGAATGAGCAGTTCTTC	CASSEVGGWNEQFF
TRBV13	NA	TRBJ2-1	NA	TGTGCCAGCAGCCCGCGAGGCAGCGGGCCCTACAATGAGCAGTTCTTC	CASSPRGSGPYNEQFF
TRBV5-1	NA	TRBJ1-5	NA	TGCGCCAGCAGCTTGGCGGGGGACTCGGGTCAGCCCCAGCATTTT	CASSLAGDSGQPQHF
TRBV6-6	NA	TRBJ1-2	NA	TGTGCCAGCAGTTATCTAGGACAGCCCAACTATGGCTACACCTTC	CASSYLGQPNYGYTF
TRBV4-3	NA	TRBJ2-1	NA	TGCGCCAGCAGCCAAGTCGGGGATGAGCAGTTCTTC	CASSQVGDEQFF
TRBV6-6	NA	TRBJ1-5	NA	TGTGCCAGCAGTTACTCTTCTCCTAGCAATCAGCCCCAGCATTTT	CASSYSSPSNQPQHF
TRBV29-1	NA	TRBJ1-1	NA	TGCAGCGCCGCGCCGGTGGGGGGGAACACTGAAGCTTTCTTT	CSAAPVGGNTEAFF
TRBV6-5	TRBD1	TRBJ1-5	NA	TGTGCCAGCAGCCAACAGGGGGCAGGTCAGCCCCAGCATTTT	CASSQQGAGQPQHF
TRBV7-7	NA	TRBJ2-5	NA	TGTGCTAGCAGCCAGGGGCGGGGGAATGGAGAGACCCAGTACTTC	CASSQGRGNGETQYF
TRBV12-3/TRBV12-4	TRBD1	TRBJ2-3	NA	TGTGCCAGCACTAACCGCGGACAGGGGACGCAGTATTTT	CASTNRGQGTQYF
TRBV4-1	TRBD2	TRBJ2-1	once	TGCGCCAGCAGCCAAGGTGGAAAAGCGGGAGGGTACAATGAGCAGTTCTTC	CASSQGGKAGGYNEQFF
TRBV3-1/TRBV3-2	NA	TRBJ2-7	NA	TGTGCCAGCAGCCAAGAGCAGCGGAGTAGCTCCTACGAGCAGTACTTC	CASSQEQRSSSYEQYF
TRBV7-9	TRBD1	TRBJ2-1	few	TGTGCCAGCAGCCCAAACAGGGGGCCAGCTTACAATGAGCAGTTCTTC	CASSPNRGPAYNEQFF
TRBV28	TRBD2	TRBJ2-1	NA	TGTGCCAGCAGTGGAGCGGGGAGCTCCTACAATGAGCAGTTCTTC	CASSGAGSSYNEQFF
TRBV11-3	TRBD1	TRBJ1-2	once	TGTGCCAGCAGCTTAGCCCCAGGGGGTAGTAATGGCTACACCTTC	CASSLAPGGSNGYTF
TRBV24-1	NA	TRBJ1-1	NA	TGTGCCACCAGTGATGCAGGGGAGGGGAACACTGAAGCTTTCTTT	CATSDAGEGNTEAFF
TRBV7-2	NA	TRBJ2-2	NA	TGTGCCAGCAGCCTAGGCGGCACCGGGGAGCTGTTTTTT	CASSLGGTGELFF
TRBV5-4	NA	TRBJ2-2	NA	TGTGCCAGCAGCCAGGGACATTCGAACACCGGGGAGCTGTTTTTT	CASSQGHSNTGELFF
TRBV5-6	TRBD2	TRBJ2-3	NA	TGTGCCAGCAGCTTGGCAGGGACTAGCGGGGGCGTGTGGGCAGATACGCAGTATTTT	CASSLAGTSGGVWADTQYF
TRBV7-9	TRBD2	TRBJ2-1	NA	TGTGCCAGCAGCTCCGGACTAGGCGGGGGCAATGAGCAGTTCTTC	CASSSGLGGGNEQFF